This T cell receptor (beta chain) was found in a study of CD8+CD57+ T cells in acquired aplastic anemia. CDR1 and CDR2 (germline): SGDLS, YYNGEE. The germline V and J ends were trimmed by 0 bases and 3 bases, with 9 bases remaining between them. The length of the CDR3 is 14 residues. Genomic DNA, serving as template, underwent TCR beta VDJ and CDR3 profiling. TCRdb analysed the reads with MiXCR anew, one entry per CDR3 protein. The data show around 170,000 distinct CDR3 sequences, with around 43% seen just once and 2.5% to 4% held by the top ten. Sequenced patients had shown CD8+CD57+ cell expansion by flow cytometry.

The rearrangement joins TRBV9 to TRBJ1-1, with D tentatively TRBD1 (5 bases). Sequencing used sorted CD4+, CD8+, or CD8+CD57+ T cells (not recorded which) from PBMCs. The sequence came from a human donor with aplastic anemia. The CDR3 nucleotides read TGTGCCAGCAGCGTAGTTGGGGGATACACTGAAGCTTTCTTT. Its translation is CASSVVGGYTEAFF.